This T cell receptor (beta chain) came from a study of cytotoxic CD8 clonotypes in ibrutinib-treated CLL. Study results and limitations: On treatment, the uncommon public clonotypes contracted or remained stable.

The repertoire was sequenced with immunoSEQ multiplex PCR; TCRdb's copy has only in-frame clones and lacks some. The repertoire includes roughly 250,000 clones, roughly 74% of them detected once, and roughly 15% sits in the top ten. The CDR3 extends over 13 amino acids. Germline CDR1 is GTSNPN and CDR2 is SVGIG (reference sequence). The ends were cut back, 3 bases at V and 1 base at J, with 10 bases in the middle. On this clone itself: The antigen remains unidentified.

The receptor's source is a human donor with chronic lymphocytic leukemia. The chain couples TRBV30 to TRBJ2-7; D not resolved. Sequenced here: PBMCs, sampled after 24 months of ibrutinib treatment. The CDR3 DNA reads TGTGCCTGGAGGTCCCAAGGGTCCTACGAGCAGTACTTC. Its translation: CAWRSQGSYEQYF.